The 27 T cell receptor beta chains listed next were all sequenced from one sample in a study of CD8 T cells in ankylosing spondylitis. TCRdb recomputed calls from the 5' RACE reads with MiXCR, one row per CDR3 protein. The sample carries about 130,000 distinct CDR3 sequences, around 6.6% recorded once. The sequenced sample consisted of blood, either unsorted or a sorted T cell fraction (not recorded which). Receptors were obtained from a female donor with ankylosing spondylitis or in good health (not recorded which).

In its sample, this clonotype was seen many times. The gene calls are TRBV28 and TRBJ2-7, with 8 bases aligning to TRBD1. Germline assignment: CDR1 MDHEN and CDR2 SYDVKM. V lost 5 bases and J lost 3; bases outside the gene matches: 0. This CDR3 region has 12 residues. The CDR3 DNA follows: TGTGCCAGCAGTGACAGGGGCTACGAGCAGTACTTC. Protein sequence: CASSDRGYEQYF.

The table lists this clonotype with many counts. The rearrangement joins TRBV24-1 to TRBJ1-2, with 7 bases identical to TRBD1. The CDR3 runs to 18 residues. CDR1 and CDR2 (germline): KGHDR, SFDVKD. The CDR3 region is CDNHEIRWDSASNYGYTF. The CDR3 DNA reads TGTGACAACCACGAAATTCGTTGGGACAGCGCTTCTAACTATGGCTACACCTTC.

This clonotype was picked up many times. This chain links TRBV6-6 with TRBJ2-7, with D perhaps matching TRBD1 (5 bases). CDR3 length: 13 residues. Germline CDR1 MNHNY, CDR2 SVGAGI (reference sequence). Between the trimmed V and J ends, which lost 6 bases and 3 bases, there was a span of 12 bases. The CDR3 DNA is TGTGCCAGCAGCCCTCGACAGCGCTACGAGCAGTACTTC. Protein: CASSPRQRYEQYF.

This clonotype has at least ten counts. The chain uses TRBV5-1 and TRBJ2-4; TRBD1 agrees at 7 bases. The junction had 8 bases not matched to a gene; V was cut back by 4 bases and J by 7 bases. The CDR3 extends over 14 amino acids. Germline CDR1 is SGHRS and CDR2 is YFSETQ. Here the CDR3 DNA reads TGCGCCAGCAGCAACACAGGGGAGTTGAACATTCAGTACTTC. Its translation: CASSNTGELNIQYF.

This clonotype occurred many times. CDR3 DNA sequence: TGCAGTGCTAGAGATTTGAGGGTACAAGAGACGGCCCAGTACTTC. It is translated as CSARDLRVQETAQYF. The chain links TRBV20-1 to TRBJ2-5, with D perhaps TRBD2 (5 bases). Looked up from germline, CDR1 is DFQATT and CDR2 is SNEGSKA (reference sequence). The ends were cut back, 0 bases at V and 9 bases at J, with 20 bases in the middle. The CDR3 runs 15 residues.

The table lists this clonotype with many counts. This chain links TRBV27 with TRBJ1-1, with TRBD1 as a possible D gene (5 bases). The CDR3 is 13 amino acids. Between the trimmed V and J ends, which lost 5 bases and 5 bases, there was a span of 12 bases. Germline CDR1 and CDR2: MNHEY and SMNVEV (reference sequence). The CDR3 loop is CASSRGGWTEAFF. CDR3 DNA: TGTGCCAGCAGTCGGGGGGGTTGGACTGAAGCTTTCTTT.

In this sample, this clonotype turned up many times. CDR3 in DNA: TGTGCCAGCAACCGGGGGGGCTCTAGCACAGATACGCAGTATTTT. This encodes CASNRGGSSTDTQYF. The chain joins TRBV9 to TRBJ2-3; TRBD2 matches 8 bases. Germline CDR1 and CDR2: SGDLS and YYNGEE. The CDR3 has 15 amino acids. The junction had 6 bases not matched to a gene; V was cut back by 6 bases and J by 0 bases. The full variable domain, in which reference TRBV9 and TRBJ2-3 provide the parts outside the CDR3, is DSGVTQTPKHLITATGQRVTLRCSPRSGDLSVYWYQQSLDQGLQFLIQYYNGEERAKGNILERFSAQQFPDLHSELNLSSLELGDSALYFCASNRGGSSTDTQYFGPGTRLTVL.

There are many counts of this clonotype. The chain recombines TRBV30 with TRBJ2-1, with TRBD2 identical over 9 bases. Germline lookup yields CDR1 GTSNPN and CDR2 SVGIG (reference sequence). There are 15 residues in the CDR3. The ends lost 3 bases at V and 8 bases at J; junction bases unmatched: 11. The CDR3 reads CAWRSSGGPTYEQFF. In DNA form, the CDR3 reads TGTGCCTGGAGGAGTAGCGGGGGACCTACCTATGAGCAGTTCTTC.

This clonotype was seen many times. This rearrangement joins TRBV4-3 to TRBJ2-1; tentative D call: TRBD1 (6 bases). V was pared by 1 base and J by 1 base, with 14 bases between. The CDR3 totals 17 residues. The germline V gene has CDR1 LGHNA and CDR2 YSLEER. The chain's CDR3 is CASSQGSGAVSYNEQFF. CDR3 nucleotide sequence: TGCGCCAGCAGCCAAGGTTCAGGGGCTGTATCCTACAATGAGCAGTTCTTC.

At least ten counts were recorded for this clonotype. This chain uses TRBV24-1 with TRBJ2-3; 10 bases are a match to TRBD2. The CDR3 is 15 residues long. Germline CDR1 KGHDR, CDR2 SFDVKD. J was trimmed by 4 bases and V by 2 bases; bases with no gene match: 2. The CDR3 spells CATSDWGTSADTQYF. DNA of the CDR3: TGTGCCACCAGTGATTGGGGGACTAGCGCAGATACGCAGTATTTT.

With respect to this clonotype: Possible read error: a much larger clone is one base away. The rearrangement joins TRBV3-1 to TRBJ1-1, with D tentatively TRBD1 (5 bases). From germline, CDR1 is LGHDT and CDR2 YNNKEL (reference sequence). This CDR3 region has 14 residues. This CDR3 is CASSQSAGSTEAIF. The CDR3 DNA reads TGTGCCAGCAGCCAAAGTGCAGGGTCCACTGAAGCTATCTTT.

This clonotype was observed a handful of times. V usage is TRBV7-2 and J usage is TRBJ1-2; 7 bases match TRBD1. The germline gives CDR1 SGHTA, CDR2 FQGNSA. This CDR3 is 13 amino acids long. V shed 5 bases and J 5 bases; nucleotides not matched to a gene: 5. The CDR3 loop reads CASSPPQGYGYTF. DNA for the CDR3: TGTGCCAGCAGCCCCCCACAGGGGTATGGCTACACCTTC.

This clonotype was detected ten times or more. The V call is TRBV6-5, the J call TRBJ1-1; no reliable D call. V lost 2 bases, J lost 3 bases, and 10 bases lay in between. This CDR3 has 14 amino acids. Germline CDR1 reads MNHEY; CDR2 reads SVGAGI. The CDR3, as DNA: TGTGCCAGCAGTTACGCGGGAAGGGACACTGAAGCTTTCTTT. Translating it yields CASSYAGRDTEAFF.

This clonotype was recorded many times. The chain uses TRBV24-1 and TRBJ2-1, with D possibly matching TRBD1 (5 bases). Trimming took 10 bases from V and 3 from J, leaving 12 bases between them. The CDR3 is 13 residues long. CDR1 and CDR2 from the germline V gene are KGHDR and SFDVKD. Written as DNA, the CDR3 is TGTGCCACTAATGACAGATACTACAATGAGCAGTTCTTC. It encodes CATNDRYYNEQFF.

The chain is built from TRBV18 and TRBJ2-2; 7 nucleotides line up with TRBD2. The CDR3 loop spans 15 amino acids. CDR1 and CDR2 (germline): KGHSH, LQKENI. Unmatched junction bases numbered 9, after V lost 3 bases and J lost 8 bases. This CDR3 is CASSPGTGGSGELFF. The CDR3 DNA sequence: TGTGCCAGCTCACCCGGGACGGGAGGATCGGGGGAGCTGTTTTTT.

In its sample, this clonotype was seen many times. This sequence joins TRBV28 and TRBJ2-2; D unclear. The germline V gene has CDR1 MDHEN and CDR2 SYDVKM. Trimming pared 1 base from V and 3 bases from J, leaving 3 bases between. The CDR3 sequence is 13 residues long. CDR3 region: CASSLFHTGELFF. DNA of the CDR3: TGTGCCAGCAGTTTATTTCACACCGGGGAGCTGTTTTTT.

This clonotype has just a few counts. The chain employs TRBV9 and TRBJ2-1; TRBD2 might be the D (6 bases). CDR1 is SGDLS and CDR2 is YYNGEE in the germline V gene. The CDR3 is 13 amino acids. V lost 3 bases to trimming and J lost 8 bases, with 12 bases between them. The CDR3 DNA is TGTGCCAGCAGCGCGCTAAGGAGGGATGAGCAGTTCTTC. Protein product: CASSALRRDEQFF.

This clonotype was observed a few times. V is TRBV20-1 and J is TRBJ2-1, with D perhaps being TRBD1 or TRBD2 (6 bases each). The V end lost 3 bases, the J end lost 3 bases, and 15 bases lay between the germline ends. This CDR3 contains 15 residues. Germline loops: CDR1 DFQATT, CDR2 SNEGSKA (reference sequence). CDR3 sequence (DNA): TGCAGTGCTAGTAGGTTAGGGGGGAACTACAATGAGCAGTTCTTC. Its protein product is CSASRLGGNYNEQFF.

This clonotype was counted many times. The J gene is TRBJ1-4, the V gene TRBV5-1; 7 bases are shared with TRBD1. The trim removed 5 bases at V and 8 bases at J, leaving 9 bases unmatched. CDR1 and CDR2 (germline): SGHRS, YFSETQ. The CDR3 is 14 amino acids. CDR3 sequence: CASRPGTEEEKLFF. CDR3 sequence (DNA): TGCGCCAGCAGGCCCGGGACAGAAGAGGAAAAACTGTTTTTT.

A few counts support this clonotype. This chain links TRBV6-1 with TRBJ1-6; D remains unclear. This CDR3 is 14 amino acids long. Per the germline V gene, CDR1 is MNHNS and CDR2 is SASEGT. The ends were cut back, 6 bases at V and 0 bases at J, with 6 bases in the middle. Here the CDR3 reads CASSRSSYNSPLHF. DNA for the CDR3: TGTGCCAGCAGCCGCTCCTCCTATAATTCACCCCTCCACTTT.

This chain joins TRBV12-3 or TRBV12-4 and TRBJ1-6; D remains unclear. The CDR3 has 14 residues. V was clipped by 6 bases and J by 6 bases, with 12 bases between them. The DNA for the CDR3 is TGTGCCAGCAGAGCCGGGCCCTTTAATTCACCCCTCCACTTT. Amino acids: CASRAGPFNSPLHF.

In this sample, this clonotype turned up many times. The J gene is TRBJ2-5, the V gene TRBV2; TRBD2 aligns across 14 bases. Germline assignment: CDR1 SNHLY and CDR2 FYNNEI. The CDR3 totals 19 residues. J lost 3 bases, V lost 1 base, and 10 bases had no gene match. The CDR3 sequence is CASSEEGLAGGLRKETQYF. The CDR3 nucleotides are TGTGCCAGCAGTGAAGAAGGACTAGCGGGGGGTCTGAGGAAAGAGACCCAGTACTTC.

A note on this clonotype: Since a much larger clone is just one base distant, this may be a read error. The chain uses TRBV7-2 and TRBJ2-1; 7 bases agree with TRBD1. Germline values: CDR1 SGHTA, CDR2 FQGNSA. The CDR3 totals 12 residues. CDR3 protein: CASSFDRASELF. CDR3 nucleotides: TGTGCCAGCAGCTTCGACAGGGCGTCGGAGCTCTTC.

This clonotype was counted ten times or more. The chain employs TRBV4-1 and TRBJ1-2; TRBD1 aligns across 9 bases. The CDR3 is made up of 18 amino acids. CDR1 and CDR2 (germline): MGHRA, YSYEKL. After removal of 1 base from V and 4 bases from J, the junction contained 13 bases not matched to a gene. CDR3 sequence: CASSQAFARDRVTYGYTF. CDR3 bases: TGCGCCAGCAGCCAAGCTTTCGCCCGGGACAGGGTTACCTATGGCTACACCTTC.

Comment on this clonotype: One base away lies a much larger clone, so this may be a sequencing read error. The CDR3 DNA reads TGTACCCTCAGTGGGTATGGCTACACCTTC. Its translation: CTLSGYGYTF. The chain employs TRBV6-8 and TRBJ1-2; no clear D gene. Germline V CDR1 and CDR2: MNHGY, SAAAGT. The CDR3 is 10 residues long.

This clonotype showed up many times. The chain is built from TRBV20-1 and TRBJ1-4; possibly TRBD1 for D (5 bases). CDR3 size: 15 residues. Germline lookup yields CDR1 DFQATT and CDR2 SNEGSKA (reference sequence). V gave up 0 bases and J gave up 8 bases, with 16 bases separating them. CDR3 sequence: CSARDLAGLEEKLFF. The CDR3 DNA reads as TGCAGTGCTAGAGATTTAGCAGGGCTGGAGGAAAAACTGTTTTTT.

This clonotype was counted at least ten times. The V and J genes are TRBV12-3 or TRBV12-4 and TRBJ1-4, with TRBD1 matching 8 bases. This CDR3 has 14 amino acids. V was pared by 7 bases and J by 4 bases, with 5 bases of the junction left unmatched. The CDR3 region is CASTRTGFNEKLFF. CDR3 bases: TGTGCCAGCACCCGGACAGGGTTTAATGAAAAACTGTTTTTT.